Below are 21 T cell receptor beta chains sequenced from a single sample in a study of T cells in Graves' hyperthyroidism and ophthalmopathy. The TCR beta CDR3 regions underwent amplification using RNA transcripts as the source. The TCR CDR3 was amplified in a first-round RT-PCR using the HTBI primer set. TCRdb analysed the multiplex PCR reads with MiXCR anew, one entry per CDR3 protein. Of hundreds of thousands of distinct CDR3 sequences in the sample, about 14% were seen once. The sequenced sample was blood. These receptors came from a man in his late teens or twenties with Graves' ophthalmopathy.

The CDR3 nucleotides read TGTGCCAGCAGCCAAACGACAGGGGTGACAGATACGCAGTATTTT. This encodes CASSQTTGVTDTQYF. This chain links TRBV14 with TRBJ2-3; TRBD1 agrees at 8 bases. The CDR3 contains 15 residues. The trim removed 2 bases at V and 3 bases at J, leaving 4 bases unmatched. Germline values: CDR1 SGHDN, CDR2 FVKESK.

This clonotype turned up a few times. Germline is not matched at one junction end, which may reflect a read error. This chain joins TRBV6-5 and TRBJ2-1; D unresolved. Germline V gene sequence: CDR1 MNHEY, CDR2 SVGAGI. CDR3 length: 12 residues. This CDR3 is CASSYRAHEQLF. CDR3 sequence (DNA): TGTGCCAGCAGTTACCGCGCCCATGAGCAGCTCTTC.

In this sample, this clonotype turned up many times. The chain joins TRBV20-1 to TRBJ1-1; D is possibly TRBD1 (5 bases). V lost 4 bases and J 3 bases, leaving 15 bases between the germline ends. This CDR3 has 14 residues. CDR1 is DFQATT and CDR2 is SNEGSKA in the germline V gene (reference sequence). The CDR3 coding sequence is TGCAGTGCTAACGGACCGGGGGGTTACACTGAAGCTTTCTTT. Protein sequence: CSANGPGGYTEAFF.

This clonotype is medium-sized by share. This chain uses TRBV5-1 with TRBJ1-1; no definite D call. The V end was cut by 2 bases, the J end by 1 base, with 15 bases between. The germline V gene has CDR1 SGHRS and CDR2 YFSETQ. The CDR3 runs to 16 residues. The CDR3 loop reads CASSFRIGGENTEAFF. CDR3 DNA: TGCGCCAGCAGCTTTAGAATCGGCGGGGAGAACACTGAAGCTTTCTTT.

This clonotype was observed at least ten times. The CDR3 region is CASSRLERSEQYF. The CDR3 DNA is TGTGCCAGCAGCCGACTAGAAAGATCCGAGCAGTACTTC. V gene TRBV3-1 combines with J gene TRBJ2-7; maybe TRBD2 (6 bases). Germline V gives CDR1 LGHDT, CDR2 YNNKEL (reference sequence). The CDR3 consists of 13 residues. V was trimmed by 4 bases and J by 6 bases, leaving 13 bases between them.

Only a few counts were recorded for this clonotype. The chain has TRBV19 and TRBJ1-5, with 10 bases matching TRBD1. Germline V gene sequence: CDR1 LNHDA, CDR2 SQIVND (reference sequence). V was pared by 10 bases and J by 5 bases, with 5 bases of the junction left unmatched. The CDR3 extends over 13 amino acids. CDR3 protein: CAISDRGDQPQHF. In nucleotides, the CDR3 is TGTGCCATTTCGGACAGGGGGGATCAGCCCCAGCATTTT.

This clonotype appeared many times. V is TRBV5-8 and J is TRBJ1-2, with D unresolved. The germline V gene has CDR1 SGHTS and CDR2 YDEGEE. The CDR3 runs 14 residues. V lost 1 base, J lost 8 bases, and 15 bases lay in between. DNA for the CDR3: TGTGCCAGCAGCTTGACGGTCGGCGAGCAGGGCTACACCTTC. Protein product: CASSLTVGEQGYTF.

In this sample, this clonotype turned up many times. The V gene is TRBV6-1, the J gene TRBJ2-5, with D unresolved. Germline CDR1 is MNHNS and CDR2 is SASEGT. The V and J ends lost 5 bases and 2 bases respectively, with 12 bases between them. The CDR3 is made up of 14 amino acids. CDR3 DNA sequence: TGTGCCAGCAGTTCTGGTTGGCGGCAAGAGACCCAGTACTTC. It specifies CASSSGWRQETQYF.

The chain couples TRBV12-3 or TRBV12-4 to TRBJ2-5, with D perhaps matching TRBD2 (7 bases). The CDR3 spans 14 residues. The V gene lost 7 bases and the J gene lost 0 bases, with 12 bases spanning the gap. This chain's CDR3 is CASNGGPHQETQYF. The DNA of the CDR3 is TGTGCCAGCAACGGGGGGCCTCACCAAGAGACCCAGTACTTC.

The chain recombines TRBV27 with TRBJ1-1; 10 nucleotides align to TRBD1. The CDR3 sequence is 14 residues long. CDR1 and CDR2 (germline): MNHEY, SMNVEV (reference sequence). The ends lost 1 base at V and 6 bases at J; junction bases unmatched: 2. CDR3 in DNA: TGTGCCAGCAGTTTATGGGACAGGGGTTCTGAAGCTTTCTTT. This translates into CASSLWDRGSEAFF.

The CDR3 DNA reads as TGCAGTGTCCCCTTCGTGGGGGAAATGGAGACCCAGTACTTC. As protein: CSVPFVGEMETQYF. J is TRBJ2-5 and V is TRBV20-1; D is tentatively TRBD1 or TRBD2 (5 bases each). Germline V CDR1 and CDR2: DFQATT, SNEGSKA (reference sequence). The CDR3 loop spans 14 amino acids. Trimming shortened V by 7 bases and J by 5 bases, and 20 bases separated the two germline ends.

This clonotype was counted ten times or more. Written as DNA, the CDR3 is TGTGCCAGCTCACCCGACAGCGACTATGGCTACACCTTC. It translates to CASSPDSDYGYTF. The chain recombines TRBV18 with TRBJ1-2; tentatively, D is TRBD1 (5 bases). This CDR3 spans 13 amino acids. Looked up from germline, CDR1 is KGHSH and CDR2 is LQKENI. Trimming stripped 3 bases from V and 3 bases from J, with 8 bases between.

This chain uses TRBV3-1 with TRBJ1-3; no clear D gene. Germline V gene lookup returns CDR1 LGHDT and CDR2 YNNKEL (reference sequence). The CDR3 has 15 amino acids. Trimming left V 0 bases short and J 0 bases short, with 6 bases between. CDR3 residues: CASSQERTSGNTIYF. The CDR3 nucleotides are TGTGCCAGCAGCCAAGAAAGGACCTCTGGAAACACCATATATTTT.

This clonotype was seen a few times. CDR3 sequence (DNA): TGTGCCAGTAGTATAGGGCAGGCAGATACGCAGTATTTT. It codes for CASSIGQADTQYF. This chain links TRBV19 with TRBJ2-3; no firm D call. V lost 1 base to trimming and J lost 4 bases, with 6 bases between them. Per germline, CDR1 LNHDA and CDR2 SQIVND (reference sequence). The CDR3 has 13 amino acids.

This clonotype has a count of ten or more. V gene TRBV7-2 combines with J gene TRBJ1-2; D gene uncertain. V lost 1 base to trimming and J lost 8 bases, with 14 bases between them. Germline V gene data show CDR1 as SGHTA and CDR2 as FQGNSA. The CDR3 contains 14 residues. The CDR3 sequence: CASSLGTAASGYTF. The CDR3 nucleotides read TGTGCCAGCAGCTTAGGTACGGCGGCTAGCGGCTACACCTTC.

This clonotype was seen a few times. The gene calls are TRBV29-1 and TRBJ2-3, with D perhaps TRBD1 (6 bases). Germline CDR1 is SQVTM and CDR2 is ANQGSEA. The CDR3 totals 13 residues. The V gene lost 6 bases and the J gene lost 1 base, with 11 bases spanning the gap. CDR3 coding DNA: TGCAGCGTGGGGCCAGGGGGCACAGATACGCAGTATTTT. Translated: CSVGPGGTDTQYF.

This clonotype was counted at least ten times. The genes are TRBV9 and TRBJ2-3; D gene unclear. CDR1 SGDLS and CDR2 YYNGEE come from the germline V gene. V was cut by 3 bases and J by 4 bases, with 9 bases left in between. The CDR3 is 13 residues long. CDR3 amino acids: CASSATIADTQYF. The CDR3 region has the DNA TGTGCCAGCAGCGCCACCATTGCAGATACGCAGTATTTT.

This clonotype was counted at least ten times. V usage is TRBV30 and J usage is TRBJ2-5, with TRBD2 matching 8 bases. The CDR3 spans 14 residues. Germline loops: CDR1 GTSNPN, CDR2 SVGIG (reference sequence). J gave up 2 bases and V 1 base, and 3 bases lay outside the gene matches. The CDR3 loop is CAWSAGGPQETQYF. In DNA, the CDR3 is TGTGCCTGGAGTGCGGGAGGGCCTCAAGAGACCCAGTACTTC.

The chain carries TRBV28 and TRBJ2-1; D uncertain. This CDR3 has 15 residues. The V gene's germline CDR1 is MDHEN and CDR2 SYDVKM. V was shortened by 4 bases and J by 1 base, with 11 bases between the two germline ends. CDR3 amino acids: CASSWGDGSYNEQFF. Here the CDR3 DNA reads TGTGCCAGCAGTTGGGGTGACGGATCCTACAATGAGCAGTTCTTC.

The CDR3 sequence: CASSSRGAGMLETQYF. CDR3 coding DNA: TGTGCCAGCAGTTCCAGGGGGGCCGGGATGTTGGAGACCCAGTACTTC. The chain couples TRBV27 to TRBJ2-5; D is perhaps TRBD1 (7 bases). The CDR3 is made up of 16 amino acids. The germline V gene has CDR1 MNHEY and CDR2 SMNVEV (reference sequence). The germline V and J ends were trimmed by 4 bases and 5 bases, with 20 bases remaining between them.

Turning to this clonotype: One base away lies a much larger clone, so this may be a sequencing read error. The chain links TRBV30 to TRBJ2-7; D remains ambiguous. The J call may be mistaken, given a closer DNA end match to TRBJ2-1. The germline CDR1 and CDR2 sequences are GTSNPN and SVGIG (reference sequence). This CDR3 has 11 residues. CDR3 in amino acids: CACGRTYEQFF. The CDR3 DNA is TGTGCCTGTGGACGAACCTACGAGCAGTTCTTC.